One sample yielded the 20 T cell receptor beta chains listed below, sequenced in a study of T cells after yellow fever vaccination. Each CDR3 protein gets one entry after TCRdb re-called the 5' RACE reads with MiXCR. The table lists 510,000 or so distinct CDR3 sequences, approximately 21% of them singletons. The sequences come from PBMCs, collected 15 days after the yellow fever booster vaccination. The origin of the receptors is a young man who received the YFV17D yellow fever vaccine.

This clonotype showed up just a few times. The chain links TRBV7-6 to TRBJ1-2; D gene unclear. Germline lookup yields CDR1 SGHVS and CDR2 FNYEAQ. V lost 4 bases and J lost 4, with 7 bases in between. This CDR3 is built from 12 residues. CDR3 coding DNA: TGTGCCAGCAGCTACGATGGCTATGGCTACACCTTC. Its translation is CASSYDGYGYTF.

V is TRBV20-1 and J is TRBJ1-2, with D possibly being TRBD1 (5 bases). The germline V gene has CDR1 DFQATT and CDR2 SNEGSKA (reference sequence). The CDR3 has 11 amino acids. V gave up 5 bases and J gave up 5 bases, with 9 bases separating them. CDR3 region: CSAQGLYGYTF. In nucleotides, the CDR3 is TGCAGTGCTCAGGGCCTATATGGCTACACCTTC.

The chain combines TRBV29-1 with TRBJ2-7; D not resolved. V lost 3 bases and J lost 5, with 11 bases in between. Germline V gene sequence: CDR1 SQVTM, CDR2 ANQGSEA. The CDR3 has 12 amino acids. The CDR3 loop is CSVDGSTDEQYF. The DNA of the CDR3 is TGCAGCGTTGATGGCAGTACCGACGAGCAGTACTTC.

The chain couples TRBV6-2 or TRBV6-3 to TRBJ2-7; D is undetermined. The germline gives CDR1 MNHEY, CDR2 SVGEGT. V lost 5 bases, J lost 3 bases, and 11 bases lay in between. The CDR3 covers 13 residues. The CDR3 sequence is CASSPTENYEQYF. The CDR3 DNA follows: TGTGCCAGCAGTCCAACAGAGAACTACGAGCAGTACTTC.

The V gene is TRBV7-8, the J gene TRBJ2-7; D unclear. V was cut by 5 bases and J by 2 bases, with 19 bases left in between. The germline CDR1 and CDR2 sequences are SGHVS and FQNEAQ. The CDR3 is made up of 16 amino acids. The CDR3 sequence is CASSPSGRPTTYEQYF. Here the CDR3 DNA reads TGTGCCAGCAGCCCTTCAGGCAGGCCTACAACCTACGAGCAGTACTTC.

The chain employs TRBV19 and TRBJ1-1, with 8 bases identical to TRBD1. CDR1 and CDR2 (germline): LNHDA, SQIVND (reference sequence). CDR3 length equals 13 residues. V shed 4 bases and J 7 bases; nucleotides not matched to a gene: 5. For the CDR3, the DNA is TGTGCCAGTAGTACCATGACAGGGGTTGAAGCTTTCTTT. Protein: CASSTMTGVEAFF.

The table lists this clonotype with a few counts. CDR3 DNA: TGTGCCAGCAGCTTGGATTCAGGGTTTTATGGAGCTTTCTTT. Protein product: CASSLDSGFYGAFF. The J gene is TRBJ1-1, the V gene TRBV5-4; maybe TRBD1 (5 bases). V was pared by 0 bases and J by 10 bases, with 16 bases between. Germline V gene lookup returns CDR1 SGHNT and CDR2 YYREEE (reference sequence). The CDR3 runs to 14 residues. Drawing the rest from reference TRBV5-4 and TRBJ1-1, the complete variable domain is ETGVTQSPTHLIKTRGQQVTLRCSSQSGHNTVSWYQQALGQGPQFIFQYYREEENGRGNFPPRFSGLQFPNYSSELNVNALELDDSALYLCASSLDSGFYGAFFGQGTRLTVV.

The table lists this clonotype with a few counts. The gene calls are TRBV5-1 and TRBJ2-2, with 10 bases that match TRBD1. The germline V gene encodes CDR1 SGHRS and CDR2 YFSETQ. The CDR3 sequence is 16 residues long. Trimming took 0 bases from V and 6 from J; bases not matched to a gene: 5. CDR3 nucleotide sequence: TGCGCCAGCAGCTTGGTTGGACAGGGGGTAGCCGGGGAGCTGTTTTTT. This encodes CASSLVGQGVAGELFF.

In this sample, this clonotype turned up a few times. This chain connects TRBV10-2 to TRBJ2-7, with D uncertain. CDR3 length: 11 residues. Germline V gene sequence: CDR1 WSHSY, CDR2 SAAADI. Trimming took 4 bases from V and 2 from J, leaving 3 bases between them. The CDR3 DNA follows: TGCGCCAGCAGTGCCCCCTACGAGCAGTACTTC. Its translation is CASSAPYEQYF.

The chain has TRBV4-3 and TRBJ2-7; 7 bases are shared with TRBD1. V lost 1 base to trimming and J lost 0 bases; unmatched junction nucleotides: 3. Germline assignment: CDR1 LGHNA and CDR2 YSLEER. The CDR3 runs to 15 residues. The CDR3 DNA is TGCGCCAGCAGCCAAGGGGACAGCAGCTCCTACGAGCAGTACTTC. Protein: CASSQGDSSSYEQYF.

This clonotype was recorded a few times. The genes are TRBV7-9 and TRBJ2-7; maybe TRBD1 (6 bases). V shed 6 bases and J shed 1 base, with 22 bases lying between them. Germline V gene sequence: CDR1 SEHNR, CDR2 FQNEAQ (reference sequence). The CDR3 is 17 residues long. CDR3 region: CASSQPPSRDKSYEQYF. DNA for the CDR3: TGTGCCAGCAGTCAACCCCCAAGCCGGGACAAGTCCTACGAGCAGTACTTC.

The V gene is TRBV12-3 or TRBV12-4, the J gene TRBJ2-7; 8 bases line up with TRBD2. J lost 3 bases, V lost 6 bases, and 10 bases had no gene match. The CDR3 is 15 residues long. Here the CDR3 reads CASRLSIRGGYEQYF. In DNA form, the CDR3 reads TGTGCCAGCAGACTCTCCATCCGGGGGGGCTACGAGCAGTACTTC.

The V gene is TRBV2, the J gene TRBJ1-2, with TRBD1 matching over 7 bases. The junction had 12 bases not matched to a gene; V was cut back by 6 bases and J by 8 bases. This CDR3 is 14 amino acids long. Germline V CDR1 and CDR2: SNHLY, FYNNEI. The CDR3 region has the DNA TGTGCCAGCAGGGCAGGGGGAGCTTCTTGGGGCTACACCTTC. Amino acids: CASRAGGASWGYTF.

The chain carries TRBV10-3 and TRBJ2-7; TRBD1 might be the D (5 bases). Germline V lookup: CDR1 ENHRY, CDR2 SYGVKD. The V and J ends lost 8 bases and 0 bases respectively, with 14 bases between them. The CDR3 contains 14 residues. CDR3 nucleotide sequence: TGTGCCATCTCTAAGCAGGGCCTCTCCTACGAGCAGTACTTC. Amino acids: CAISKQGLSYEQYF.

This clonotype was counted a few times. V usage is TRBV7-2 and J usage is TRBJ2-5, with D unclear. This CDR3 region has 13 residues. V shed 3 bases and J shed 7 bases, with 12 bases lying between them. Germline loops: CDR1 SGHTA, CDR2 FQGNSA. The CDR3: CASSFSEIGTQYF. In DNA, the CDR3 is TGTGCCAGCAGCTTTTCTGAGATTGGGACCCAGTACTTC.

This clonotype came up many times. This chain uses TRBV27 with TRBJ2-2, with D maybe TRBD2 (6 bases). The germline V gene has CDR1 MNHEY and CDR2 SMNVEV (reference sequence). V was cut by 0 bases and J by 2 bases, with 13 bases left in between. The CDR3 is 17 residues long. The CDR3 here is CASSLSSLAFNTGELFF. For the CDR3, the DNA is TGTGCCAGCAGTTTATCCAGCCTAGCGTTCAACACCGGGGAGCTGTTTTTT.

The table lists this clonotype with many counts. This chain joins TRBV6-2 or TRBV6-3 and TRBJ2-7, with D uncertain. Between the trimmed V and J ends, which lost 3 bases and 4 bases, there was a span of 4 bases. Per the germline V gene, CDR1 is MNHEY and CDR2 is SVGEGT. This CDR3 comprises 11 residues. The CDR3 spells CASSYRYEQYF. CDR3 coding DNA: TGTGCCAGCAGTTATCGGTACGAGCAGTACTTC.

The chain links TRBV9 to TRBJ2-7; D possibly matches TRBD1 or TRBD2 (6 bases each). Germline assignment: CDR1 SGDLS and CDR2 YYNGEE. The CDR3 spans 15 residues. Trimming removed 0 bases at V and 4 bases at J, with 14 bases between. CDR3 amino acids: CASSVDGGGTYEQYF. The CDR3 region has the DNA TGTGCCAGCAGCGTAGATGGGGGCGGGACGTACGAGCAGTACTTC.

The CDR3 DNA follows: TGTGCCAGCAGACGACAGGGAGGGCCTGAAGCTTTCTTT. Translating it yields CASRRQGGPEAFF. The chain is built from TRBV3-1 and TRBJ1-1; 7 bases are a match to TRBD1. This CDR3 has 13 residues. Germline values: CDR1 LGHDT, CDR2 YNNKEL (reference sequence). The J segment lost 6 bases and the V segment lost 6 bases, leaving 7 bases of the junction unmatched.

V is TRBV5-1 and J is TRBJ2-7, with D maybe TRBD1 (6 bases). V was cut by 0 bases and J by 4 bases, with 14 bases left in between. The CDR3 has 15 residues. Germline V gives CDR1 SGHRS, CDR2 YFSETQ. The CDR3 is CASSLAAGATYEQYF. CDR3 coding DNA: TGCGCCAGCAGCTTGGCTGCAGGGGCCACATACGAGCAGTACTTC.